This T cell receptor (beta chain) came from a study of blood T cell repertoires in COVID-19. Germline assignment: CDR1 SGHRS and CDR2 YFSETQ. With 4 bases removed from V and 4 bases from J, the gap between germline ends came to 18 bases. CDR3 size: 17 residues. This table comes from immunoSEQ multiplex PCR, and its TCRdb copy is limited to in-frame clones, with some not included. The sample shows tens of thousands of clones, approximately 88% of them seen only once. The receptor comes from a human donor with active COVID-19. The donor label of this sample is uncertain. Sequenced sample: peripheral blood. V is TRBV5-1 and J is TRBJ1-6; D uncertain. CDR3 protein: CASSLSVLGRYNSPLHF. In DNA form, the CDR3 reads TGCGCCAGCAGCCTGTCCGTCCTAGGAAGGTATAATTCACCCCTCCACTTT.